The present T cell receptor (beta chain) was sequenced within a study of blood T cell repertoires in COVID-19. Original processing notes: Estimation of nucleated cell counts relied on the amplification of reference gene primers. Method: immunoSEQ multiplex PCR; TCRdb's copy keeps in-frame clones and lacks some. V and J calls and clone size follow that table, whereas D and trimming were derived from the DNA. The sample yields 60,000 or so clones, 76% seen once. The V and J ends lost 6 bases and 2 bases respectively, with 17 bases between them. The CDR3 spans 15 residues. Germline V CDR1 and CDR2: MNHEY, SMNVEV (reference sequence).

This chain connects TRBV27 to TRBJ2-7; TRBD1 might be the D (6 bases). The sequence was collected from a woman aged 45 to 65 with active or convalescent COVID-19. The sequenced sample was peripheral blood. The CDR3 is CASSLRGGRTYEQYF. The CDR3 nucleotides are TGTGCCAGCAGCCTCAGGGGCGGCAGGACCTACGAGCAGTACTTC.